The rows below give T cell receptor beta chains drawn from one sample of a study of tumor-infiltrating lymphocytes in primary liver carcinoma. TCRdb redid the calling of the multiplex PCR reads with MiXCR, one entry per CDR3 protein. The sample gives fewer than 200,000 distinct CDR3 sequences, around four fifths of which show up once; around 18% is in the top ten. Sequenced material: tumor tissue from primary liver carcinoma. These TCRs come from a man between 40 and 49 years old with primary liver carcinoma and hepatitis B virus infection. Both conserved end residues are part of each CDR3. Fields, in order: J gene, V gene, CDR3 protein.

>TRBJ1-1|TRBV4-2
CASSPGIEDFF
>TRBJ2-1|TRBV28
CASRDPGLTGGEFF
>TRBJ1-1|TRBV7-9
CACSAILNTEAFF
>TRBJ2-5|TRBV6-2/TRBV6-3
CASSPLLAGGETHYF
>TRBJ1-2|TRBV6-5
CAISPPVSHGYTF
>TRBJ2-7|TRBV4-2
CASSQGAADKLKQYF
>TRBJ2-3|TRBV6-2/TRBV6-3
CASSCGDKSWIDTQYF
>TRBJ2-3|TRBV4-2
CASSGLDGSTDTQYF
>TRBJ2-3|TRBV29-1
CSVSGTSGRGDMQYF
>TRBJ2-1|TRBV4-3
CTSSQERSSGILYGQFF
>TRBJ2-4|TRBV11-1
CASSFPGTCGTNNIQYF
>TRBJ2-3|TRBV29-1
CSALPSADMQYF
>TRBJ2-7|TRBV10-2
CASSRDRVIDEQYF
>TRBJ1-1|TRBV12-3/TRBV12-4
CASSFVDRVTEAFF
>TRBJ2-2|TRBV6-6
CASSYSMGNTRELFF
>TRBJ1-2|TRBV6-5
CASSKTREDGYTF
>TRBJ2-5|TRBV29-1
CCVLTSGETQYF
>TRBJ2-4|TRBV12-3/TRBV12-4
CAISGTHENIQYF